This T cell receptor (beta chain) was documented in a study of blood T cells in healthy people across ages. This clonotype was recorded at least ten times. Primed by a sample-barcoded 5' primer and a J-beta primer mix, a second PCR proceeded for roughly 6 to 12 cycles. TCRdb itself ran the 5' RACE reads through MiXCR, one entry per CDR3 protein. The sample includes about 1.4 million distinct CDR3 sequences, roughly 64% seen only once; the top ten take about 6.7%. The CDR3 sequence is 15 residues long. Trimming at V came to 6 bases and at J to 0 bases, leaving 4 bases not matched to a gene. The germline V gene has CDR1 SEHNR and CDR2 FQNEAQ (reference sequence).

The origin of this receptor is a man in his late teens or twenties in good health. The chain has TRBV7-9 and TRBJ2-1; 8 bases agree with TRBD2. The sample taken for sequencing was blood. The CDR3 DNA follows: TGTGCCAGCAGTTCCGGGACTAGCTCCTACAATGAGCAGTTCTTC. This sequence encodes CASSSGTSSYNEQFF.